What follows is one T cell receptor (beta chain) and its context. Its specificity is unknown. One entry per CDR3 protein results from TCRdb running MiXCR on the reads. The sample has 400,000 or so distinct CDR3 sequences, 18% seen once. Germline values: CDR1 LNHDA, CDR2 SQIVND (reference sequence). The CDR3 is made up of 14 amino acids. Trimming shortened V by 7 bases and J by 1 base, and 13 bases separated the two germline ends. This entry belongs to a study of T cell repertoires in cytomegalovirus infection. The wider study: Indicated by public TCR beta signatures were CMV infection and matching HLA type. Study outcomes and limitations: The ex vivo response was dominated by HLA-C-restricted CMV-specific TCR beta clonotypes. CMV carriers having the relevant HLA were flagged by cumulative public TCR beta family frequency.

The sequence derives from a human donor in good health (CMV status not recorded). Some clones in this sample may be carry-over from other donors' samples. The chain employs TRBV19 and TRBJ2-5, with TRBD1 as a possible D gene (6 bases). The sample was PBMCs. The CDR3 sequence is CASNLDSTQETQYF. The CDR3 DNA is TGTGCCAGTAACCTGGACAGTACCCAAGAGACCCAGTACTTC.